This TCR beta chain was profiled in a study of control samples from healthy donors and cancer patients. CDR3 length equals 13 residues. V was pared by 2 bases and J by 10 bases, with 12 bases between. Germline V CDR1 and CDR2: SEHNR, FQNEAQ (reference sequence). Profiling relied on immunoSEQ multiplex PCR, and the TCRdb table lists in-frame clones only, not all of them. The top ten hold 6.2% of the sample, which has 80,000 or so clones, roughly 92% seen once. Specimen: blood. The sequence was collected from a woman aged 40 to 50 in good health. J is TRBJ2-1 and V is TRBV7-9, with D tentatively TRBD2 (5 bases). As DNA, the CDR3 is TGTGCCAGCAGCTTATCGGCCGGGAAGGAGCAGTTCTTC. Its protein is CASSLSAGKEQFF.